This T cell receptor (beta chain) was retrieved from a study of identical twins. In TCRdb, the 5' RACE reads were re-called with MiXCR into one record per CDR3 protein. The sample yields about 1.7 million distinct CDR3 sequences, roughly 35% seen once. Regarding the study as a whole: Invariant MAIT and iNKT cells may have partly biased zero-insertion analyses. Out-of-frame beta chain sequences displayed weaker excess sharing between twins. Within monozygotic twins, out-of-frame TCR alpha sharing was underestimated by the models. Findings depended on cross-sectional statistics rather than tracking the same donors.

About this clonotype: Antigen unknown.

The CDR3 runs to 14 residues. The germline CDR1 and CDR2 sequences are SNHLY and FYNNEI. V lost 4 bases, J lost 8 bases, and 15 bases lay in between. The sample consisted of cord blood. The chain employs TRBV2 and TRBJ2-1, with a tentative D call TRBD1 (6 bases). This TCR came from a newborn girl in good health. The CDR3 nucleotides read TGTGCCAGCAGTGGACAGGCTACCGGCGATGAGCAGTTCTTC. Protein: CASSGQATGDEQFF.